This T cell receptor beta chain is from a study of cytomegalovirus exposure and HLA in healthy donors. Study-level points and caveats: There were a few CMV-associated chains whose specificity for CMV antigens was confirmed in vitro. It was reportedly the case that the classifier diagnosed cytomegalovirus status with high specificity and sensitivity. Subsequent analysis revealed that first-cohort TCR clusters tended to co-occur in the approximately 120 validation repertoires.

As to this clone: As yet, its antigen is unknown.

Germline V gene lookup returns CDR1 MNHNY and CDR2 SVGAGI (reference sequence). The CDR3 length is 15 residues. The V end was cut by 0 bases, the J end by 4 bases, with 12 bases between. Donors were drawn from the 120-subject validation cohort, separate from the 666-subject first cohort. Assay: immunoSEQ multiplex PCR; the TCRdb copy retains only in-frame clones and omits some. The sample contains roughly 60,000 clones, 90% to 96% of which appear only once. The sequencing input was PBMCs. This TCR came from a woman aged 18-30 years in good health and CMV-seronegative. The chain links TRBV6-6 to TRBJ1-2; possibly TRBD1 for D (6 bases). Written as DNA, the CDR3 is TGTGCCAGCAGTTACTCGGACAGTGTATCCTATGGCTACACCTTC. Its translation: CASSYSDSVSYGYTF.